This T cell receptor beta chain was sequenced for a study of cytomegalovirus exposure and HLA in healthy donors. In regard to this clone: An end of the junction does not agree with germline; a read error may underlie this.

CDR1 and CDR2 from the germline V gene are SSHAT and FNYEAQ (reference sequence). The CDR3 is 15 amino acids. PCR employed 60 Vbeta and 13 Jbeta primers. In the source study's methods: Roughly 12 million shared chains were among approximately 87 million unique TCR beta chains counted in a later analysis. Profiled with immunoSEQ multiplex PCR; TCRdb holds only in-frame clones, not every one. V and J calls and clone size come straight from that table; D and trimming were deduced from the DNA. The sample lists 110,000 or so clones, approximately 75% occurring once. The sample was PBMCs. The chain joins TRBV7-7 to TRBJ2-6; a possible D gene is TRBD2 (6 bases). The clonotype originates from a man aged 40-49 years in good health and CMV-seronegative. The CDR3 spells CASSPTGVGANVLTF. CDR3 coding DNA: TGTGCTAGCAGCCCGACGGGGGTTGGGGCCAACGTCCTGACTTTC.